This TCR beta chain was sequenced for a study of T cell responses to AZD1222 COVID-19 vaccine. Whole-study findings and limits: Donors skewed white British and female; clonal diversity was possibly underestimated.

This clone was found once. Its antigen is still unknown. Libraries were prepared by immunoSEQ multiplex PCR; TCRdb keeps only in-frame clonotypes and omits some of them. The table has more than 95,000 clones, less than 90% seen once; the top ten hold around 7.5%. The source of this sequence is an adult in good health. The sample was peripheral blood, taken on day 0 of AZD1222 vaccination.

The CDR3 sequence is CASSPIDMNTEAFF. The DNA of the CDR3 is TGTGCCAGCAGTCCCATAGACATGAACACTGAAGCTTTCTTT. This rearrangement joins TRBV6-5 to TRBJ1-1; D is uncertain. The germline V gene encodes CDR1 MNHEY and CDR2 SVGAGI. V was shortened by 5 bases and J by 0 bases, with 10 bases between the two germline ends. This CDR3 region has 14 residues.